This T cell receptor (beta chain) came from a study of blood T cells in healthy people across ages. Using a J-beta primer mix together with a sample-barcoded 5' primer, a second PCR was run for roughly 6 to 11 cycles. TCRdb used MiXCR to reprocess the 5' RACE reads, holding one entry per CDR3 protein. The table lists about 280,000 distinct CDR3 sequences, roughly 29% of them singletons, with around 29% in the top ten. The ends were cut back, 2 bases at V and 6 bases at J, with 10 bases in the middle. In germline, CDR1 is KGHSH, CDR2 LQKENI. CDR3 length: 13 amino acids. The rearrangement uses TRBV18 and TRBJ1-2; D is unresolved. This receptor was identified in a woman between 70 and 85 years old in good health. Material for sequencing was blood. The CDR3 region has the DNA TGTGCCAGCTCACCAAATCTAGATGATGGCTACACCTTC. Amino acid sequence: CASSPNLDDGYTF.